The 3 T cell receptor beta chains below all came from one sample that was sequenced in a study of shared T cell receptors in the human thymus (dated by TCRdb to 2020 to 2022). Libraries were built with the immunoSEQ multiplex PCR assay. TCRdb took over this immuneACCESS table, retaining in-frame rearrangements with V and J assigned. Such tables are incomplete; in checked studies, under half of the missing clones stem from an unresolved V gene, and the remainder is unexplained. Here the sample has 600,000 to 900,000 clones; approximately 83% occur a single time. The top ten hold roughly 0.01% of the sample. These data were likewise used in another study, on human thymus T cells.

The sample consisted of thymocytes. The receptor set was obtained from a girl under three years old with a congenital heart defect. Donor details come from another sample of the same person, matched by shared clones.

This clone was seen a handful of times. A read error may produce the germline difference seen at one junction end. Other DNA sequences in this specimen translate into the identical CDR3. This chain joins TRBV25-1 and TRBJ1-6; D is possibly TRBD1 (5 bases). Germline CDR1 reads MGHDK; CDR2 reads SYGVNS. The CDR3 covers 14 residues. CDR3: CAASGAGRNSPLHF. The DNA for the CDR3 is TGTGCCGCCTCGGGCGCGGGACGGAATTCCCCCCTCCACTTT.

This chain uses TRBV4-1 with TRBJ1-1, with 7 bases aligning to TRBD1. CDR1 and CDR2 (germline): MGHRA, YSYEKL. V was clipped by 3 bases and J by 10 bases; unmatched bases: 17. The CDR3 is 16 amino acids. This CDR3 is CASSHETRGRKGRAFF. DNA of the CDR3: TGCGCCAGCAGCCATGAGACTAGGGGGCGTAAGGGTAGAGCTTTCTTT.

The chain combines TRBV9 with TRBJ1-3; the D gene is possibly TRBD1 (5 bases). The germline gives CDR1 SGDLS, CDR2 YYNGEE. This CDR3 has 16 amino acids. Between the trimmed V and J ends, which lost 4 bases and 0 bases, there was a span of 14 bases. Written as DNA, the CDR3 is TGTGCCAGCAGCTCGTACGGGGGTGTCTCTGGAAACACCATATATTTT. This sequence encodes CASSSYGGVSGNTIYF.